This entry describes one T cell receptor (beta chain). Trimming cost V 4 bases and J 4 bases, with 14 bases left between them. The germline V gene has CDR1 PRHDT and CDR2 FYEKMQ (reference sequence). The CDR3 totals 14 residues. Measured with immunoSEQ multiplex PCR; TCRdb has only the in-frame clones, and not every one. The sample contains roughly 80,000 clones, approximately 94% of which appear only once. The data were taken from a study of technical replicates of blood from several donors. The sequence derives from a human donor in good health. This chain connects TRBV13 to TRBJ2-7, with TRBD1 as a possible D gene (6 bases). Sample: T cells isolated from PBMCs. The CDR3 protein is CASSSGDRQYEQYF. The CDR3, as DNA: TGTGCCAGCAGCTCCGGTGACAGGCAATACGAGCAGTACTTC.